This is a list of T cell receptor beta chains from one sample in a study of blood T cell repertoires in COVID-19. Sequenced by immunoSEQ multiplex PCR; TCRdb stores in-frame clones only, minus some. The data show about 64,000 clones, about 88% seen once. The sequenced sample consisted of peripheral blood. The receptors come from a woman aged 55-70 years with COVID-19, enrolled during active disease. The CDR3 runs from the conserved cysteine through the conserved F or W. A D gene is named only where the DNA matches it firmly. Rows give clone size only sometimes, using once, few, many, or a class for an expanded clone.

CDR3aa: CATSDFTDRGHYEQYF; CDR3nt: TGTGCCACCAGTGATTTCACGGACAGGGGGCACTACGAGCAGTACTTC; j_gene: TRBJ2-7; v_gene: TRBV24-1; abundance: .; d_gene: TRBD1
CDR3aa: CASTRRGLDEKLFF; CDR3nt: TGTGCCAGTACTCGGAGGGGGCTGGACGAAAAACTGTTTTTT; j_gene: TRBJ1-4; v_gene: TRBV19; abundance: .; d_gene: TRBD1
CDR3aa: CAGKGTVEGYTF; CDR3nt: TGTGCCGGCAAGGGGACAGTCGAAGGCTACACCTTC; j_gene: TRBJ1-2; v_gene: TRBV6-6; abundance: .; d_gene: TRBD1
CDR3aa: CASSPGTGGRYEQYF; CDR3nt: TGTGCCAGCAGCCCCGGGACAGGGGGCAGGTACGAGCAGTACTTC; j_gene: TRBJ2-7; v_gene: TRBV6-6; abundance: .; d_gene: TRBD1
CDR3aa: CASSPGHGRGLTNTEAFF; CDR3nt: TGTGCCAGCAGCCCAGGTCATGGCAGGGGGCTTACGAACACTGAAGCTTTCTTT; j_gene: TRBJ1-1; v_gene: TRBV3-1/TRBV3-2; abundance: .; d_gene: TRBD1
CDR3aa: CASSESPNGYTF; CDR3nt: TGTGCCAGCAGTGAATCCCCTAATGGCTACACCTTC; j_gene: TRBJ1-2; v_gene: TRBV6-1; abundance: few; d_gene: .
CDR3aa: CASSLWGRSYEQYF; CDR3nt: TGTGCCAGCAGTTTATGGGGCAGATCCTACGAGCAGTACTTC; j_gene: TRBJ2-7; v_gene: TRBV28; abundance: .; d_gene: .
CDR3aa: CASSFRDSNQPQHF; CDR3nt: TGTGCCAGCAGTTTCAGGGATAGCAATCAGCCCCAGCATTTT; j_gene: TRBJ1-5; v_gene: TRBV27; abundance: .; d_gene: .
CDR3aa: CASSPDGGSPYNEQFF; CDR3nt: TGTGCCAGCAGCCCCGACGGCGGGAGTCCCTACAATGAGCAGTTCTTC; j_gene: TRBJ2-1; v_gene: TRBV11-2; abundance: .; d_gene: TRBD2
CDR3aa: CASSLADTEAFF; CDR3nt: TGTGCCAGCAGCTTGGCAGACACGGAAGCTTTCTTT; j_gene: TRBJ1-1; v_gene: TRBV5-5; abundance: .; d_gene: .
CDR3aa: CASSGQRGGVDEQFF; CDR3nt: TGTGCCAGCAGCGGCCAACGTGGAGGGGTCGATGAGCAGTTCTTC; j_gene: TRBJ2-1; v_gene: TRBV9; abundance: .; d_gene: .
CDR3aa: CAWSPQHYNEQFF; CDR3nt: TGTGCCTGGAGTCCCCAACATTACAATGAGCAGTTCTTC; j_gene: TRBJ2-1; v_gene: TRBV30; abundance: .; d_gene: .
CDR3aa: CASSLGTGSEAFF; CDR3nt: TGTGCCAGCAGCTTGGGGACAGGGTCTGAAGCTTTCTTT; j_gene: TRBJ1-1; v_gene: TRBV5-6; abundance: .; d_gene: TRBD1
CDR3aa: CASSLIAGGSYGEQFF; CDR3nt: TGTGCCAGCAGTTTAATAGCGGGGGGTTCCTATGGTGAGCAGTTCTTC; j_gene: TRBJ2-1; v_gene: TRBV28; abundance: .; d_gene: TRBD2
CDR3aa: CASSLTPTSYEQYF; CDR3nt: TGTGCCAGCAGCTTGACCCCAACATCTTACGAGCAGTACTTC; j_gene: TRBJ2-7; v_gene: TRBV5-5; abundance: .; d_gene: .
CDR3aa: CASSLYSHNNSPLHF; CDR3nt: TGTGCCAGCAGCTTGTACAGCCACAATAATTCACCCCTCCACTTT; j_gene: TRBJ1-6; v_gene: TRBV5-5; abundance: .; d_gene: .
CDR3aa: CSASGTSGGYNEQFF; CDR3nt: TGCAGTGCTAGTGGGACTAGCGGGGGGTACAATGAGCAGTTCTTC; j_gene: TRBJ2-1; v_gene: TRBV20-1; abundance: .; d_gene: TRBD2
CDR3aa: CASSEGWSNQPQHF; CDR3nt: TGTGCCAGCAGCGAGGGCTGGAGCAATCAGCCCCAGCATTTT; j_gene: TRBJ1-5; v_gene: TRBV7-9; abundance: .; d_gene: .
CDR3aa: CASSLRQATQGGYTF; CDR3nt: TGTGCCAGCAGCCTTAGACAGGCTACCCAGGGTGGCTACACCTTC; j_gene: TRBJ1-2; v_gene: TRBV11-2; abundance: .; d_gene: .
CDR3aa: CASSLRSSGNANTGELFF; CDR3nt: TGTGCCAGCAGCTTAAGGTCTAGCGGAAACGCGAACACCGGGGAGCTGTTTTTT; j_gene: TRBJ2-2; v_gene: TRBV7-6; abundance: .; d_gene: TRBD2
CDR3aa: CASNRGNQPQHF; CDR3nt: TGTGCCAGCAACCGAGGGAATCAGCCCCAGCATTTT; j_gene: TRBJ1-5; v_gene: TRBV2; abundance: once; d_gene: .
CDR3aa: CASSFQQGAPTEAFF; CDR3nt: TGCGCCAGCAGCTTCCAACAGGGGGCGCCCACTGAAGCTTTCTTT; j_gene: TRBJ1-1; v_gene: TRBV5-1; abundance: .; d_gene: TRBD1
CDR3aa: CASSLAPDNPSTDTQYF; CDR3nt: TGTGCCAGCAGCTTAGCCCCCGACAACCCAAGCACAGATACGCAGTATTTT; j_gene: TRBJ2-3; v_gene: TRBV7-8; abundance: few; d_gene: .
CDR3aa: CASSLSAGMNYEQYF; CDR3nt: TGTGCCAGCAGTTTATCGGCGGGCATGAATTACGAGCAGTACTTC; j_gene: TRBJ2-7; v_gene: TRBV28; abundance: few; d_gene: .
CDR3aa: CASSPGTGNRELFF; CDR3nt: TGTGCCAGCTCACCCGGGACAGGGAACCGGGAGCTGTTTTTT; j_gene: TRBJ2-2; v_gene: TRBV18; abundance: .; d_gene: TRBD1
CDR3aa: CASSVSGPSTDTQYF; CDR3nt: TGTGCCAGCAGCGTCAGCGGCCCTAGCACAGATACGCAGTATTTT; j_gene: TRBJ2-3; v_gene: TRBV5-8; abundance: .; d_gene: .
CDR3aa: CACTQGVTEAFF; CDR3nt: TGTGCCTGTACCCAGGGGGTGACTGAAGCTTTCTTT; j_gene: TRBJ1-1; v_gene: TRBV30; abundance: .; d_gene: TRBD1
CDR3aa: CASSPDRGLDTQYF; CDR3nt: TGTGCCAGCAGTCCCGACAGGGGGCTCGATACGCAGTATTTT; j_gene: TRBJ2-3; v_gene: TRBV25-1; abundance: .; d_gene: TRBD1
CDR3aa: CASNSKGEAFF; CDR3nt: TGTGCCAGCAACTCCAAGGGGGAAGCTTTCTTT; j_gene: TRBJ1-1; v_gene: TRBV5-4; abundance: .; d_gene: .
CDR3aa: CASSPPSQGAARGSGANVLTF; CDR3nt: TGCGCCAGCAGCCCCCCGAGTCAGGGGGCGGCTCGAGGCTCTGGGGCCAACGTCCTGACTTTC; j_gene: TRBJ2-6; v_gene: TRBV4-1; abundance: .; d_gene: TRBD1
CDR3aa: CASSRASGGNTGELFF; CDR3nt: TGTGCCAGCTCACGCGCTAGCGGGGGAAACACCGGGGAGCTGTTTTTT; j_gene: TRBJ2-2; v_gene: TRBV18; abundance: .; d_gene: TRBD2
CDR3aa: CASSPAGQGSNTGELFF; CDR3nt: TGTGCCAGCTCACCAGCGGGACAGGGGTCGAACACCGGGGAGCTGTTTTTT; j_gene: TRBJ2-2; v_gene: TRBV18; abundance: .; d_gene: TRBD1